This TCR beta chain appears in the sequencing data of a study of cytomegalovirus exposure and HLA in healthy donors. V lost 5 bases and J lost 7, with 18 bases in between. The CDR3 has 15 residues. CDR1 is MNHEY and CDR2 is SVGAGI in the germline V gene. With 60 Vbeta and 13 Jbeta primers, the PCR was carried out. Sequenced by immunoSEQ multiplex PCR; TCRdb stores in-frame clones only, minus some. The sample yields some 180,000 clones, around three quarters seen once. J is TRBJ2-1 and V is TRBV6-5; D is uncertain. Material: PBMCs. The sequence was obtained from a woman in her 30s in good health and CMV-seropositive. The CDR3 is CASSPRRSAQNEQFF. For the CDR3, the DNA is TGTGCCAGCAGTCCCCGGAGAAGTGCGCAAAATGAGCAGTTCTTC.